These 27 T cell receptor beta chains came from one sample sequenced in a study of Tregs in tolerant kidney transplant recipients. Some clones are missing from TCRdb's copy, which holds only in-frame ones; the method was immunoSEQ multiplex PCR. The data show about 240,000 clones, 65% to 85% seen once. The sample consisted of CD4+ T cells from blood. All receptors come from a human donor in good health.

The chain carries TRBV19 and TRBJ2-1; D perhaps matches TRBD1 (5 bases). The CDR3 runs to 15 residues. Trimming removed 2 bases from V and 10 bases from J, with 18 bases in between. The germline V gene has CDR1 LNHDA and CDR2 SQIVND (reference sequence). The CDR3 here is CASSIRGFAAGEQFF. CDR3 bases: TGTGCCAGTAGTATAAGGGGCTTTGCTGCCGGGGAGCAGTTCTTC.

For this clone: Other nucleotide sequences in the sample specify the same CDR3. The rearrangement joins TRBV5-1 to TRBJ1-1; tentatively, D is TRBD1 (5 bases). The CDR3 spans 13 residues. V lost 1 base to trimming and J lost 1 base, with 5 bases between them. Germline V gene lookup returns CDR1 SGHRS and CDR2 YFSETQ. The CDR3 reads CASSLQGNTEAFF. In DNA form, the CDR3 reads TGCGCCAGCAGCTTGCAGGGGAACACTGAAGCTTTCTTT. The variable domain in full, with the rest retrieved from reference TRBV5-1 and TRBJ1-1, is KAGVTQTPRYLIKTRGQQVTLSCSPISGHRSVSWYQQTPGQGLQFLFEYFSETQRNKGNFPGRFSGRQFSNSRSEMNVSTLELGDSALYLCASSLQGNTEAFFGQGTRLTVV.

About this clone: This same CDR3 is encoded by further DNA sequences in the sample. The J gene is TRBJ2-2, the V gene TRBV5-1; TRBD1 is a possible D gene (6 bases). From germline, CDR1 is SGHRS and CDR2 YFSETQ. Trimming removed 2 bases at V and 4 bases at J, with 15 bases between. This CDR3 has 16 amino acids. The CDR3 DNA follows: TGCGCCAGCAGCTTAATCGGGACACAGGTCACCGGGGAGCTGTTTTTT. Its protein is CASSLIGTQVTGELFF.

The chain couples TRBV7-3 to TRBJ2-1; tentative D call: TRBD1 (6 bases). Trimming took off 4 bases at V and 3 bases at J, with 16 bases between the two ends. Germline V gene sequence: CDR1 SGHTA, CDR2 FQGTGA. The CDR3 spans 16 residues. CDR3 residues: CASSSTVGGGYNEQFF. Here the CDR3 DNA reads TGTGCCAGCAGCTCGACGGTAGGGGGTGGCTACAATGAGCAGTTCTTC.

The chain employs TRBV18 and TRBJ2-2; 7 positions agree with TRBD1. Losses at the gene ends were 3 bases for V and 6 bases for J; bases not matched to a gene: 4. Germline assignment: CDR1 KGHSH and CDR2 LQKENI. The CDR3 extends over 14 amino acids. The CDR3: CASSPNRGPGELFF. CDR3 bases: TGTGCCAGCTCACCGAACAGGGGACCCGGGGAGCTGTTTTTT. The variable domain in full, with the rest retrieved from reference TRBV18 and TRBJ2-2, is NAGVMQNPRHLVRRRGQEARLRCSPMKGHSHVYWYRQLPEEGLKFMVYLQKENIIDESGMPKERFSAEFPKEGPSILRIQQVVRGDSAAYFCASSPNRGPGELFFGEGSRLTVL.

In this sample, this clone turned up a few times. This rearrangement joins TRBV11-2 to TRBJ1-1; D is unresolved. The ends were cut back, 1 base at V and 0 bases at J, with 12 bases in the middle. This CDR3 is 16 amino acids long. Looked up from germline, CDR1 is SGHAT and CDR2 is FQNNGV. The CDR3 DNA follows: TGTGCCAGCAGCTTAGTTTTCCAGAGTATGAACACTGAAGCTTTCTTT. Protein product: CASSLVFQSMNTEAFF.

This chain links TRBV7-8 with TRBJ1-2, with 9 bases identical to TRBD1. Germline V lookup: CDR1 SGHVS, CDR2 FQNEAQ. The CDR3 spans 17 residues. J lost 0 bases, V lost 4 bases, and 9 bases had no gene match. CDR3 sequence: CASSSSRDRVANYGYTF. The CDR3 DNA reads TGTGCCAGCAGCTCGTCCCGGGACAGGGTAGCTAACTATGGCTACACCTTC.

With regard to this clone: Other DNA sequences in this sample translate to the same CDR3. This chain connects TRBV7-3 to TRBJ2-7; D unclear. Trimming took 1 base from V and 2 from J, leaving 12 bases between them. This CDR3 spans 15 amino acids. Germline V gene lookup returns CDR1 SGHTA and CDR2 FQGTGA. The CDR3 coding sequence is TGTGCCAGCAGCTTAAACCCCGGCACCGCCTACGAGCAGTACTTC. This sequence encodes CASSLNPGTAYEQYF.

This clone was observed once. The chain joins TRBV5-1 to TRBJ2-7; D is uncertain. Trimming took 4 bases from V and 3 from J, leaving 17 bases between them. This CDR3 is built from 15 residues. Germline CDR1 is SGHRS and CDR2 is YFSETQ. The CDR3 coding sequence is TGCGCCAGCAGCCCCTTTGCTAGAGGCAGCTACGAGCAGTACTTC. Translated: CASSPFARGSYEQYF.

The CDR3 loop reads CASTPSPTGAHGYTF. Written as DNA, the CDR3 is TGTGCCAGCACCCCCAGCCCGACAGGAGCCCATGGCTACACCTTC. The rearrangement links TRBV9 to TRBJ1-2; tentatively, D is TRBD1 (6 bases). Germline V gives CDR1 SGDLS, CDR2 YYNGEE. V shed 6 bases and J shed 6 bases, with 21 bases lying between them. This CDR3 contains 15 residues.

This rearrangement joins TRBV6-5 to TRBJ1-2; D is undetermined. This CDR3 has 15 amino acids. Germline CDR1 and CDR2: MNHEY and SVGAGI. Between the trimmed V and J ends, which lost 7 bases and 3 bases, there was a span of 18 bases. The CDR3 nucleotides read TGTGCCAGCATCAAAGACGGGAAAAGAGACTATGGCTACACCTTC. Protein sequence: CASIKDGKRDYGYTF.

The rearrangement uses TRBV7-6 and TRBJ2-5; TRBD2 agrees at 13 bases. Germline trimming cut 1 base from V and 3 bases from J; bases unmatched to any gene: 8. Germline CDR1 SGHVS, CDR2 FNYEAQ. The CDR3 is made up of 18 amino acids. This chain's CDR3 is CASSLDRGGLAGKETQYF. Written as DNA, the CDR3 is TGTGCCAGCAGCTTAGACAGGGGGGGACTAGCGGGAAAAGAGACCCAGTACTTC.

The CDR3 sequence: CSARIYEQYF. CDR3 DNA: TGCAGTGCTAGAATTTACGAGCAGTACTTC. The chain combines TRBV20-1 with TRBJ2-7; no clear D gene. The V and J ends lost 2 bases and 4 bases respectively, with 3 bases between them. The CDR3 runs to 10 residues. Germline V gene lookup returns CDR1 DFQATT and CDR2 SNEGSKA (reference sequence).

This sequence joins TRBV5-1 and TRBJ2-7; 11 positions match TRBD2. Trimming removed 1 base from V and 0 bases from J; junction bases left unmatched: 6. This CDR3 spans 17 amino acids. Germline V gives CDR1 SGHRS, CDR2 YFSETQ. CDR3 coding DNA: TGCGCCAGCAGCTTGAGTCTAGCGGGGGGCCTCTCCTACGAGCAGTACTTC. Amino acids: CASSLSLAGGLSYEQYF.

This sequence joins TRBV5-1 and TRBJ2-7; 10 nucleotides match TRBD2. Germline V gives CDR1 SGHRS, CDR2 YFSETQ. The CDR3 is made up of 15 amino acids. V was pared by 5 bases and J by 2 bases, with 7 bases of the junction left unmatched. As DNA, the CDR3 is TGCGCCAGCAGTTCCGGGACTAGCGACCCCTACGAGCAGTACTTC. Its translation: CASSSGTSDPYEQYF. Full variable domain (rest looked up from reference TRBV5-1 and TRBJ2-7): KAGVTQTPRYLIKTRGQQVTLSCSPISGHRSVSWYQQTPGQGLQFLFEYFSETQRNKGNFPGRFSGRQFSNSRSEMNVSTLELGDSALYLCASSSGTSDPYEQYFGPGTRLTVT.

This chain uses TRBV6-5 with TRBJ1-5, with D possibly being TRBD1 (5 bases). The V gene lost 2 bases and the J gene lost 7 bases, with 9 bases spanning the gap. Germline-derived CDR1 and CDR2 are MNHEY and SVGAGI. CDR3 length: 13 residues. The CDR3 loop reads CASSYTGDQPQHF. Written as DNA, the CDR3 is TGTGCCAGCAGTTACACCGGGGACCAGCCCCAGCATTTT.

This chain's CDR3 is CASSHWGGRETQYF. Here the CDR3 DNA reads TGTGCCAGCAGCCACTGGGGGGGACGAGAGACCCAGTACTTC. This chain uses TRBV7-6 with TRBJ2-5; 7 nucleotides align to TRBD2. With V trimmed by 5 bases and J by 4 bases, 7 bases remained unmatched. The CDR3 contains 14 residues. Looked up from germline, CDR1 is SGHVS and CDR2 is FNYEAQ.

Here the CDR3 DNA reads TGTGCCATCAGTGAGAGGGTGGGCACTGAAGCTTTCTTT. It codes for CAISERVGTEAFF. This chain uses TRBV10-3 with TRBJ1-1; D ambiguous. V dropped 2 bases and J dropped 4 bases, with 8 bases sitting between them. Germline CDR1 reads ENHRY; CDR2 reads SYGVKD. This CDR3 region has 13 residues.

The chain combines TRBV2 with TRBJ2-7, with 8 bases identical to TRBD1. The CDR3 covers 13 residues. V dropped 4 bases and J dropped 8; count of bases not matched to a gene: 7. Germline loops: CDR1 SNHLY, CDR2 FYNNEI. CDR3 nucleotides: TGTGCCAGCAGTGGCCCGGACAGGGAGCAGCAGTACTTC. Translating it yields CASSGPDREQQYF.

The sample holds a few counts of this clone. This chain joins TRBV2 and TRBJ2-5; D call uncertain. The CDR3 has 14 residues. The germline V gene has CDR1 SNHLY and CDR2 FYNNEI. V lost 5 bases, J lost 6 bases, and 16 bases lay in between. CDR3 bases: TGTGCCAGCAGTACCCTTTTGCTCACGAAGACCCAGTACTTC. Its translation is CASSTLLLTKTQYF.

Only one count was recorded for this clone. The J gene is TRBJ2-5, the V gene TRBV9, with no clear D. The tail of the sequence fits TRBJ2-7 better, so the J call may be wrong. The germline gives CDR1 SGDLS, CDR2 YYNGEE. The CDR3 has 15 residues. CDR3 sequence (DNA): TGTGCCAGCAGCGCCTTCACAGAGAGCTCCTACGAGCAGTACTTC. This codes for CASSAFTESSYEQYF.

The chain links TRBV19 to TRBJ1-2, with D perhaps matching TRBD1 (6 bases). This CDR3 is built from 16 residues. Trimming removed 5 bases from V and 2 bases from J, with 18 bases in between. Germline-derived CDR1 and CDR2 are LNHDA and SQIVND (reference sequence). The CDR3 DNA follows: TGTGCCAGTAGTGGCCCAGGAAGGACAGCCAACTATGGCTACACCTTC. It is translated as CASSGPGRTANYGYTF.

The chain links TRBV9 to TRBJ2-7; a possible D gene is TRBD2 (5 bases). This CDR3 contains 14 residues. Germline V gives CDR1 SGDLS, CDR2 YYNGEE. Trimming pared 4 bases from V and 7 bases from J, leaving 18 bases between. CDR3 in DNA: TGTGCCAGCAGCCTGCGGGCCACGGTGGGAGAGCAGTACTTC. Its protein is CASSLRATVGEQYF.

The chain couples TRBV7-9 to TRBJ2-3, with 14 bases that match TRBD2. Unmatched junction bases numbered 8, after V lost 5 bases and J lost 10 bases. Per germline, CDR1 SEHNR and CDR2 FQNEAQ (reference sequence). This CDR3 has 15 residues. Here the CDR3 DNA reads TGTGCCAGCAGCGGGGGGACTAGCGGGAGAAGTTCGCAGTATTTT. It encodes CASSGGTSGRSSQYF. The entire variable domain, with the rest obtained from reference TRBV7-9 and TRBJ2-3, is as follows: DTGVSQNPRHKITKRGQNVTFRCDPISEHNRLYWYRQTLGQGPEFLTYFQNEAQLEKSRLLSDRFSAERPKGSFSTLEIQRTEQGDSAMYLCASSGGTSGRSSQYFGPGTRLTVL.

Comment on this clone: The same CDR3 arises from other DNA sequences in this sample as well. V is TRBV5-1 and J is TRBJ2-7; tentatively, D is TRBD1 (6 bases). The CDR3 is made up of 13 amino acids. Per germline, CDR1 SGHRS and CDR2 YFSETQ. Trimming pared 3 bases from V and 1 base from J, leaving 8 bases between. The CDR3 DNA is TGCGCCAGCAGCTCGCAGGGGTCCTACGAGCAGTACTTC. Amino acids: CASSSQGSYEQYF.

This clone showed up just once. This rearrangement joins TRBV19 to TRBJ2-3; D is possibly TRBD1 (5 bases). The CDR3 is 16 residues long. Per the germline V gene, CDR1 is LNHDA and CDR2 is SQIVND (reference sequence). V lost 5 bases and J 1 base, leaving 16 bases between the germline ends. CDR3 in DNA: TGTGCCAGTAGTTCGCAGGGTGGCTTGGGCACAGATACGCAGTATTTT. Amino acid sequence: CASSSQGGLGTDTQYF.

V and J are TRBV5-6 and TRBJ1-4; no clear D. CDR1 and CDR2 from the germline V gene are SGHDT and YYEEEE. V lost 1 base and J 6 bases, leaving 4 bases between the germline ends. The CDR3 has 12 residues. CDR3 amino acids: CASSLNDEKLFF. The CDR3 region has the DNA TGTGCCAGCAGCTTGAATGATGAAAAACTGTTTTTT.